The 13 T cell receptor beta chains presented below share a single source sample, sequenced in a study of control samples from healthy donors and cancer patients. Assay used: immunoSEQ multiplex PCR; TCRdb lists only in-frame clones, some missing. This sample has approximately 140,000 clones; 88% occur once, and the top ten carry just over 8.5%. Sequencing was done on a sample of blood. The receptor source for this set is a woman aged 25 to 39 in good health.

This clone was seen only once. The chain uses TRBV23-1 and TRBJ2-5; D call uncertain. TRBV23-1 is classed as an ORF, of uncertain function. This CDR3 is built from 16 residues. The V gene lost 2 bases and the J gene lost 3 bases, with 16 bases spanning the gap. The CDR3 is CASSQVGPMREETQYF. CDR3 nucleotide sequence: TGCGCCAGCAGTCAAGTAGGACCAATGAGAGAAGAGACCCAGTACTTC.

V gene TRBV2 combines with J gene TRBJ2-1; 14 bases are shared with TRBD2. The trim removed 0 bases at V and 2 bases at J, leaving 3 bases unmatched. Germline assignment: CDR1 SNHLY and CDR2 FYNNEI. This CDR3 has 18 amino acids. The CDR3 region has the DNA TGTGCCAGCAGTGAAGCGGGACTAGCGGGGGCCGCCTACAATGAGCAGTTCTTC. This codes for CASSEAGLAGAAYNEQFF. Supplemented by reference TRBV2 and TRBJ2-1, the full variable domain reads EPEVTQTPSHQVTQMGQEVILRCVPISNHLYFYWYRQILGQKVEFLVSFYNNEISEKSEIFDDQFSVERPDGSNFTLKIRSTKLEDSAMYFCASSEAGLAGAAYNEQFFGPGTRLTVL.

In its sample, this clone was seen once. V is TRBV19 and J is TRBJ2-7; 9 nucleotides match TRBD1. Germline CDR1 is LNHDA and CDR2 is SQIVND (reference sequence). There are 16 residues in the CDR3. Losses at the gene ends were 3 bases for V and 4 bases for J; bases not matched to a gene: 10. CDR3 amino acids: CASSIFGGQGLYEQYF. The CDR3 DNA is TGTGCCAGTAGTATTTTTGGTGGACAGGGGTTATACGAGCAGTACTTC.

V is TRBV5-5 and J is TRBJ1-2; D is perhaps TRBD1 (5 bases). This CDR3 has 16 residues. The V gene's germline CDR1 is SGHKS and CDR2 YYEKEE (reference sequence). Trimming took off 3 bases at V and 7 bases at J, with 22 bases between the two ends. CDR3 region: CASSSWAGPPGGGYTF. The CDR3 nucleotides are TGTGCCAGCAGCTCTTGGGCGGGACCTCCGGGGGGTGGCTACACCTTC.

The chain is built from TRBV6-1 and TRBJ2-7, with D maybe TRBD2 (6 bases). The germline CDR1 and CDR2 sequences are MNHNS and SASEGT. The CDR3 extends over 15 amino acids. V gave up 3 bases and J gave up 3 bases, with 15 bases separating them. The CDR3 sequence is CASSDSAGLSYEQYF. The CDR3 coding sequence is TGTGCCAGCAGTGATAGTGCGGGGCTGAGCTACGAGCAGTACTTC.

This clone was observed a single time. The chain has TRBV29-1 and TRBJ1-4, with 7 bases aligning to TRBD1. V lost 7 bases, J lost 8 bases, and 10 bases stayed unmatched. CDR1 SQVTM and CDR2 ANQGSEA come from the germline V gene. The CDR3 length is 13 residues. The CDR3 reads CSGGGPGGEKLFF. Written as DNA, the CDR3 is TGCAGCGGTGGGGGCCCAGGGGGAGAAAAACTGTTTTTT.

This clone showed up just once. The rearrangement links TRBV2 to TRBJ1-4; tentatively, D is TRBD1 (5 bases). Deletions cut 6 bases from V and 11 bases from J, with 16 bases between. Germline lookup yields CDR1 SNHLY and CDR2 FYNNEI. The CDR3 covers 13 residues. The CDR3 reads CASRRGSVDKLFF. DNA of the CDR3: TGTGCCAGCAGGCGGGGGAGCGTCGATAAACTGTTTTTT. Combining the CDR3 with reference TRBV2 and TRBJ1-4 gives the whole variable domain EPEVTQTPSHQVTQMGQEVILRCVPISNHLYFYWYRQILGQKVEFLVSFYNNEISEKSEIFDDQFSVERPDGSNFTLKIRSTKLEDSAMYFCASRRGSVDKLFFGSGTQLSVL.

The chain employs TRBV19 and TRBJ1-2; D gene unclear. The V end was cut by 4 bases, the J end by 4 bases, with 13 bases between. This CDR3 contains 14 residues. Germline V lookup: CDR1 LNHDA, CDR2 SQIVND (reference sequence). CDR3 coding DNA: TGTGCCAGTAGTAGTCCGGGGTTCTCCTATGGCTACACCTTC. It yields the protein CASSSPGFSYGYTF. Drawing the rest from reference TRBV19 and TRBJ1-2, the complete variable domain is DGGITQSPKYLFRKEGQNVTLSCEQNLNHDAMYWYRQDPGQGLRLIYYSQIVNDFQKGDIAEGYSVSREKKESFPLTVTSAQKNPTAFYLCASSSPGFSYGYTFGSGTRLTVV.

CDR3 sequence (DNA): TGCGCCAGCAGCGTGACAACTAGCACAGATACGCAGTATTTT. This codes for CASSVTTSTDTQYF. The V and J genes are TRBV5-1 and TRBJ2-3, with D hard to call. The CDR3 extends over 14 amino acids. V was pared by 4 bases and J by 0 bases, with 9 bases between. CDR1 and CDR2 (germline): SGHRS, YFSETQ.

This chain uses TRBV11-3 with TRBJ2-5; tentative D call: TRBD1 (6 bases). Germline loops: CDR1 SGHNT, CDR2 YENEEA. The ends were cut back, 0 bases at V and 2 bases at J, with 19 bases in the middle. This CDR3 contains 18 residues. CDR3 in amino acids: CASSLEVRRDTRQETQYF. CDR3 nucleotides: TGTGCCAGCAGCTTAGAAGTGAGACGGGACACACGACAAGAGACCCAGTACTTC.

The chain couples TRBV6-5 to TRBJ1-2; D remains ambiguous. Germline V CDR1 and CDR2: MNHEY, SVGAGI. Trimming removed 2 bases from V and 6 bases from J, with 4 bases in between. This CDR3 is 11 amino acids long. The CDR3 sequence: CASSYRDGYTF. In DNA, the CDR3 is TGTGCCAGCAGTTACAGGGATGGCTACACCTTC.

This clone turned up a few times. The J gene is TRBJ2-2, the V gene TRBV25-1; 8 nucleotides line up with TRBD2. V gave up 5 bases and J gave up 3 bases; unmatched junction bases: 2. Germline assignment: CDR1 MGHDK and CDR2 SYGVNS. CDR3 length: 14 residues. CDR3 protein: CASSSGRYTGELFF. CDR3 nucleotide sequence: TGTGCCAGCAGTAGCGGGAGATACACCGGGGAGCTGTTTTTT.

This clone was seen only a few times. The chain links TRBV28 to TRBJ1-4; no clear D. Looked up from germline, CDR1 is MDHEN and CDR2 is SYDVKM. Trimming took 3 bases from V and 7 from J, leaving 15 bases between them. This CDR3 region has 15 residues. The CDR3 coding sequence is TGTGCCAGCAGTTTGGTAGCCGGGAGGAGTGAAAAACTGTTTTTT. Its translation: CASSLVAGRSEKLFF.